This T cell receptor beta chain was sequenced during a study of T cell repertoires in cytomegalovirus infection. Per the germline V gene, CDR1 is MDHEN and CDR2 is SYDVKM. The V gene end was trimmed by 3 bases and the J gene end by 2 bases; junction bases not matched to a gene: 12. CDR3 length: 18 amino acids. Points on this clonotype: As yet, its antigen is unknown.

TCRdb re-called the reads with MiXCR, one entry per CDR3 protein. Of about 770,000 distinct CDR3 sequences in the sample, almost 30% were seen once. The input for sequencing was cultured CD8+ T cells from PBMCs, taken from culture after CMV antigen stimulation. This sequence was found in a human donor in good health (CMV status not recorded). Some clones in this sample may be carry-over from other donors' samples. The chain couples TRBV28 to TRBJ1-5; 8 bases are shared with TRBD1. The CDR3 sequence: CASSLDRDILFGNQPQHF. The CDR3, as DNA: TGTGCCAGCAGTTTGGACAGGGACATCCTGTTTGGCAATCAGCCCCAGCATTTT.